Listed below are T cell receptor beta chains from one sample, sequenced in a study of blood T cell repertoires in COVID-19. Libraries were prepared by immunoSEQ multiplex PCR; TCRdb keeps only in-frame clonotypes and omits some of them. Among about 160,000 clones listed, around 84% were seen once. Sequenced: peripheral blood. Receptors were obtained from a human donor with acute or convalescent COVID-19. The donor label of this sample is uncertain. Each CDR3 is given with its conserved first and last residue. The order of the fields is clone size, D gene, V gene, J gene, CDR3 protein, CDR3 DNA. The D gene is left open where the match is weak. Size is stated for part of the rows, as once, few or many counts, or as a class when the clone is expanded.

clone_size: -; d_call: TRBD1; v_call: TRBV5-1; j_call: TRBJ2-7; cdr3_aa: CASSSGTGGFEQYF; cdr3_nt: TGCGCCAGCAGCTCGGGGACAGGAGGGTTCGAGCAGTACTTC
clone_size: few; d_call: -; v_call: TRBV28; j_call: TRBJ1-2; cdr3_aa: CASSLLVTQNYGYTF; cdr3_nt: TGTGCCAGCAGTTTATTAGTGACACAGAACTATGGCTACACCTTC
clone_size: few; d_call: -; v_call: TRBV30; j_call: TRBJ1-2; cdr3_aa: CAWSVGGRGYTF; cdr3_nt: TGTGCCTGGAGTGTTGGAGGGCGCGGCTACACCTTC
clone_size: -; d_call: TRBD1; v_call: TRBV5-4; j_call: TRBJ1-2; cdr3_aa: CASSYGQGTAGYTF; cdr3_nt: TGTGCCAGCAGTTATGGACAGGGGACTGCTGGCTACACCTTC
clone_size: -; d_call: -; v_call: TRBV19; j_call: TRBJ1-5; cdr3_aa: CASSISARGGQPQHF; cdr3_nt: TGTGCCAGTAGTATCTCGGCTCGGGGTGGACAGCCCCAGCATTTT
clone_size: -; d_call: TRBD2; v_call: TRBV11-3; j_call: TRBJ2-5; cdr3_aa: CASSTRGGGETQYF; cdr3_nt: TGTGCCAGCAGCACTCGGGGGGGCGGGGAGACCCAGTACTTC
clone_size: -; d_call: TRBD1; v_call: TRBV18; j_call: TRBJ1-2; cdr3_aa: CASSPPGQGVEGYTF; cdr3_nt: TGTGCCAGCTCACCACCGGGACAGGGAGTAGAGGGCTACACCTTC
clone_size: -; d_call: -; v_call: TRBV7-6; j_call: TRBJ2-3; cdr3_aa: CASSSPSTDTQYF; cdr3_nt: TGTGCCAGCAGCTCCCCGTCCACAGATACGCAGTATTTT
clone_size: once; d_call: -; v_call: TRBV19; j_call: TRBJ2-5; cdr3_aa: CASKREGEETQYF; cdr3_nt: TGTGCCAGTAAAAGGGAGGGGGAGGAGACCCAGTACTTC
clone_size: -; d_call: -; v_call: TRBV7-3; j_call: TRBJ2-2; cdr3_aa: CASSGQNTGELFF; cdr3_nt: TGTGCCAGCAGCGGACAGAACACCGGGGAGCTGTTTTTT
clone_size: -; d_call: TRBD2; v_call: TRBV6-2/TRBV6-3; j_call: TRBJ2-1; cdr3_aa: CASSYYKGGLAGNEQFF; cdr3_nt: TGTGCCAGCAGTTACTACAAGGGAGGACTAGCAGGCAATGAGCAGTTCTTC
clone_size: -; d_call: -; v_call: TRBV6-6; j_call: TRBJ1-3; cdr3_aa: CASAKDSTPSGNTIYF; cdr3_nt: TGTGCCAGCGCCAAGGACTCGACTCCCTCTGGAAACACCATATATTTT
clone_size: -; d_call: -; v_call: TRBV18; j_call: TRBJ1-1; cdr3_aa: CASSGGVGVNTEAFF; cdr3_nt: TGTGCCAGCTCAGGAGGGGTTGGTGTGAACACTGAAGCTTTCTTT
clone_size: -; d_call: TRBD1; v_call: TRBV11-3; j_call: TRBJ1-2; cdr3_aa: CASSPRQGWYGYTF; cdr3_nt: TGTGCCAGCAGCCCACGACAGGGGTGGTATGGCTACACCTTC
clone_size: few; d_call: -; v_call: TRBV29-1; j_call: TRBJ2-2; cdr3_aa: CSVRYTGELFF; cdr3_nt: TGCAGCGTTCGGTACACCGGGGAGCTGTTTTTT
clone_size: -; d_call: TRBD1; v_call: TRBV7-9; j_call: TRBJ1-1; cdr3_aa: CASSLRGRVTEAFF; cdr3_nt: TGTGCCAGCAGCTTAAGGGGGCGGGTCACTGAAGCTTTCTTT
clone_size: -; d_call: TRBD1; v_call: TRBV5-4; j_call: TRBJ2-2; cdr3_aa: CASSLPAQGMRAGELFF; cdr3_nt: TGTGCCAGCAGCTTGCCAGCACAGGGGATGAGGGCCGGGGAGCTGTTTTTT
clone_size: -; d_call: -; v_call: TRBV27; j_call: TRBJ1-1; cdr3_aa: CASSLSYRAPEAFF; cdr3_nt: TGTGCCAGCAGTTTATCTTACAGGGCTCCTGAAGCTTTCTTT
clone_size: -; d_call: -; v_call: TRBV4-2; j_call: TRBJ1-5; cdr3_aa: CASSQDGASNQPQHF; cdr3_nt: TGTGCCAGCAGCCAAGATGGGGCAAGCAATCAGCCCCAGCATTTT
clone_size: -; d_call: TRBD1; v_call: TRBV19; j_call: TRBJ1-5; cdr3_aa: CASSGQGRQPQHF; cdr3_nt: TGTGCCAGTAGTGGACAGGGACGCCAGCCCCAGCATTTT